This T cell receptor (beta chain) was identified in a study of human T cells and chemical hapten exposure. Across the study: Donors were sensitized with 2% DPC on the upper inner arm. Findings and caveats of the study: Sensitizing to DPC left TCRs with a frequency above 1 in 1000 unaltered.

TCRdb reprocessed the RACE reads with MiXCR, giving one entry per CDR3 protein. The repertoire holds roughly 160,000 distinct CDR3 sequences, with 14% as singletons. In its sample, this clonotype was seen a few times. Its antigen is unknown. This sample's time point: patch test 1, 2 weeks after DPC sensitization. Treatment of the sample: therapeutic diphenylcyclopropenone sensitization with weekly scalp DPC. V was clipped by 0 bases and J by 3 bases, with 9 bases between them. This CDR3 contains 14 residues. Germline CDR1 and CDR2: SGDLS and YYNGEE. This specimen was whole blood, taken in connection with sensitization to the hapten diphenylcyclopropenone (DPC). This receptor was identified in a woman aged 25-40 years with alopecia areata. Some clones in this sample may be carry-over from other donors' samples. The V call is TRBV9, the J call TRBJ1-1, with D tentatively TRBD1 (5 bases). CDR3 loop: CASSVGEGYTEAFF. CDR3 DNA: TGTGCCAGCAGCGTAGGGGAGGGGTACACTGAAGCTTTCTTT.